Listed below are T cell receptor beta chains from one sample, sequenced in a study of lymphopenia after photon versus proton radiotherapy. Libraries were prepared by immunoSEQ multiplex PCR; TCRdb keeps only in-frame clonotypes and omits some of them. The sample gives about 8,300 clones, around 88% of which show up once; 20% to 25% is in the top ten. The material was peripheral blood, obtained from a patient treated with photon-based radiotherapy. These receptors were obtained from a man at least 80 years old with cholangiocarcinoma. Both conserved end residues are part of each CDR3. Each record gives: V gene, CDR3 length, J gene, D gene, clone size, CDR3 DNA, CDR3 protein. D genes are given only for firm matches. Where a row states a size, it is once, few, many or the class of an expanded clone; other rows omit it.

V gene: TRBV27; CDR3 length: 16; J gene: TRBJ1-6; D gene: TRBD1; clone size: .; CDR3 DNA: TGTGCCAGCAGTTTATTTGGGACAGAAAATAATTCACCCCTCCACTTT; CDR3 protein: CASSLFGTENNSPLHF
V gene: TRBV9; CDR3 length: 13; J gene: TRBJ2-7; D gene: .; clone size: .; CDR3 DNA: TGTGCCAGCAGCGTAGGGTTGGAGCACGAGCAGTACTTC; CDR3 protein: CASSVGLEHEQYF
V gene: TRBV13; CDR3 length: 14; J gene: TRBJ1-6; D gene: .; clone size: .; CDR3 DNA: TGTGCCAGCAGCTTGCGTGACCTAAATTCACCCCTCCACTTT; CDR3 protein: CASSLRDLNSPLHF
V gene: TRBV5-1; CDR3 length: 14; J gene: TRBJ2-3; D gene: .; clone size: .; CDR3 DNA: TGCGCCAGCAGCTCGCGGACTAGCACAGATACGCAGTATTTT; CDR3 protein: CASSSRTSTDTQYF
V gene: TRBV7-9; CDR3 length: 12; J gene: TRBJ2-1; D gene: .; clone size: .; CDR3 DNA: TGTGCCAGCCCGGGGAGAGACAATGAGCAGTTCTTC; CDR3 protein: CASPGRDNEQFF
V gene: TRBV14; CDR3 length: 13; J gene: TRBJ2-7; D gene: .; clone size: .; CDR3 DNA: TGTGCCAGCAGCCAAGCAGGGACCTACGAGCAGTACTTC; CDR3 protein: CASSQAGTYEQYF
V gene: TRBV28; CDR3 length: 13; J gene: TRBJ1-2; D gene: .; clone size: .; CDR3 DNA: TGTGCCAGCAGGACGAGTCAAGGCTATGGCTACACCTTC; CDR3 protein: CASRTSQGYGYTF
V gene: TRBV2; CDR3 length: 14; J gene: TRBJ1-5; D gene: .; clone size: .; CDR3 DNA: TGTGCCAGCACTGGACCCGGGTTGGATCAGCCCCAGCATTTT; CDR3 protein: CASTGPGLDQPQHF
V gene: TRBV7-8; CDR3 length: 14; J gene: TRBJ1-2; D gene: TRBD1; clone size: .; CDR3 DNA: TGTGCCAGCAGCTTAGCGCGTATGGGACAGGGGGCCTCCTTC; CDR3 protein: CASSLARMGQGASF
V gene: TRBV27; CDR3 length: 13; J gene: TRBJ1-5; D gene: TRBD1; clone size: once; CDR3 DNA: TGTGCCAGCAGTTGGGACAGGGAGAGGCCCCAGCATTTT; CDR3 protein: CASSWDRERPQHF
V gene: TRBV19; CDR3 length: 13; J gene: TRBJ2-3; D gene: .; clone size: .; CDR3 DNA: TGTGCCAGTAGTATTACCGGGGCAGATACGCAGTATTTT; CDR3 protein: CASSITGADTQYF
V gene: TRBV7-9; CDR3 length: 14; J gene: TRBJ2-2; D gene: TRBD2; clone size: .; CDR3 DNA: TGTGCCAGCAGCAAAGGACTAGCGGCCGGGGAGCTGTTTTTT; CDR3 protein: CASSKGLAAGELFF
V gene: TRBV5-6; CDR3 length: 15; J gene: TRBJ2-1; D gene: .; clone size: .; CDR3 DNA: TGTGCCAGCAGCTTGGTAGTATCCCTTTACAATGAGCAGTTCTTC; CDR3 protein: CASSLVVSLYNEQFF
V gene: TRBV10-3; CDR3 length: 15; J gene: TRBJ2-2; D gene: TRBD2; clone size: .; CDR3 DNA: TGTGCCATCAGAATAGCGGGGGGTTACACCGGGGAGCTGTTTTTT; CDR3 protein: CAIRIAGGYTGELFF
V gene: TRBV28; CDR3 length: 14; J gene: TRBJ1-2; D gene: .; clone size: .; CDR3 DNA: TGTGCCAGCAGCCCCGTTCAGACTAACTATGGCTACACCTTC; CDR3 protein: CASSPVQTNYGYTF
V gene: TRBV27; CDR3 length: 12; J gene: TRBJ2-7; D gene: .; clone size: .; CDR3 DNA: TGTGCCAGCAGTTTCGGGGGAACCGAGCAGTACTTC; CDR3 protein: CASSFGGTEQYF
V gene: TRBV7-9; CDR3 length: 14; J gene: TRBJ2-7; D gene: .; clone size: once; CDR3 DNA: TGTGCCAGCAGCTTAGAGGTCAGATCCTACGAGCAGTACTTC; CDR3 protein: CASSLEVRSYEQYF
V gene: TRBV15; CDR3 length: 16; J gene: TRBJ2-7; D gene: .; clone size: .; CDR3 DNA: TGTGCCACCAGCAGAGATAGGTCCCTCCGGACGAGCGAGCAGTACTTC; CDR3 protein: CATSRDRSLRTSEQYF
V gene: TRBV5-1; CDR3 length: 12; J gene: TRBJ2-2; D gene: .; clone size: .; CDR3 DNA: TGCGCCAGCAGCTTTGAAGGAGGGGAGCTGTTTTTT; CDR3 protein: CASSFEGGELFF
V gene: TRBV4-1; CDR3 length: 14; J gene: TRBJ2-7; D gene: .; clone size: .; CDR3 DNA: TGCGCCAGCAGCTACAGGGACGGGAACTACGAGCAGTACTTC; CDR3 protein: CASSYRDGNYEQYF
V gene: TRBV5-1; CDR3 length: 14; J gene: TRBJ2-7; D gene: .; clone size: .; CDR3 DNA: TGCGCCAGCAGCTTGATTCCGGGCTCCTACGAGCAGTACTTC; CDR3 protein: CASSLIPGSYEQYF
V gene: TRBV5-1; CDR3 length: 13; J gene: TRBJ1-2; D gene: TRBD1; clone size: .; CDR3 DNA: TGCGCCAGCAGCTTCACAGGGGCAAATGGCTACACCTTC; CDR3 protein: CASSFTGANGYTF
V gene: TRBV2; CDR3 length: 16; J gene: TRBJ1-3; D gene: TRBD1; clone size: .; CDR3 DNA: TGTGCCAGCAGTGACGACAGGGGTTTGATAGGAAACACCATATATTTT; CDR3 protein: CASSDDRGLIGNTIYF
V gene: TRBV20-1; CDR3 length: 11; J gene: TRBJ2-7; D gene: .; clone size: .; CDR3 DNA: TGCAGTGCTAGAGAGGGTTCCGAGCAGTACTTC; CDR3 protein: CSAREGSEQYF
V gene: TRBV7-9; CDR3 length: 15; J gene: TRBJ2-1; D gene: TRBD1; clone size: .; CDR3 DNA: TGTGCCAGCAGCGTCTGGGGGACAGGGACCAATGAGCAGTTCTTC; CDR3 protein: CASSVWGTGTNEQFF
V gene: TRBV10-3; CDR3 length: 13; J gene: TRBJ1-2; D gene: .; clone size: .; CDR3 DNA: TGTGCCATCAGTGAGTCCCGGGGGACGGGCTACACCTTC; CDR3 protein: CAISESRGTGYTF
V gene: TRBV19; CDR3 length: 13; J gene: TRBJ1-5; D gene: .; clone size: .; CDR3 DNA: TGTGCCAGTAGTATAGATGCGGTGCAGCCCCAGCATTTT; CDR3 protein: CASSIDAVQPQHF
V gene: TRBV18; CDR3 length: 15; J gene: TRBJ2-7; D gene: TRBD1; clone size: few; CDR3 DNA: TGTGCCAGCTCACCATCGGCAGGGGGCGACTACGAGCAGTACTTC; CDR3 protein: CASSPSAGGDYEQYF
V gene: TRBV11-3; CDR3 length: 12; J gene: TRBJ2-7; D gene: .; clone size: .; CDR3 DNA: TGTGCCAGCAGCCTCTTAGCCGGCGAGCAGTACTTC; CDR3 protein: CASSLLAGEQYF
V gene: TRBV2; CDR3 length: 13; J gene: TRBJ1-2; D gene: .; clone size: .; CDR3 DNA: TGTGCCAGCACGAGGGAGTCGAACTATGGCTACACCTTC; CDR3 protein: CASTRESNYGYTF
V gene: TRBV19; CDR3 length: 14; J gene: TRBJ1-4; D gene: .; clone size: .; CDR3 DNA: TGTGCCAGTAGTATACCAGCAACTAATGAAAAACTGTTTTTT; CDR3 protein: CASSIPATNEKLFF
V gene: TRBV5-1; CDR3 length: 16; J gene: TRBJ2-2; D gene: .; clone size: few; CDR3 DNA: TGCGCCAGCAGCCCGGGGACCGACTCGAACACCGGGGAGCTGTTTTTT; CDR3 protein: CASSPGTDSNTGELFF
V gene: TRBV5-4; CDR3 length: 15; J gene: TRBJ2-7; D gene: TRBD1; clone size: .; CDR3 DNA: TGTGCCAGCAGGTCGGACAGGGGGGTAGCCTACGAGCAGTACTTC; CDR3 protein: CASRSDRGVAYEQYF